The sequence of this T cell receptor beta chain was determined in a study of OX40 agonist ivuxolimab in advanced cancers. The CDR3 length is 16 residues. The V gene lost 5 bases and the J gene lost 1 base, with 17 bases spanning the gap. CDR1 is MNHNY and CDR2 is SVGAGI in the germline V gene (reference sequence). TCRdb keeps only in-frame clones here, not all; method: immunoSEQ multiplex PCR. This sample has about 83,000 clones, with approximately 84% found just once. The gene calls are TRBV6-6 and TRBJ1-1, with TRBD1 as a possible D gene (5 bases). The source is an adult with an advanced solid tumor such as melanoma, head and neck, liver or kidney cancer. The sequencing here drew on CD4+ or CD8+ T cells sorted from blood, taken in a trial of the OX40 agonist ivuxolimab. In nucleotides, the CDR3 is TGTGCCAGCAGTCCCCTTGGGGGTGGGGGGAACACTGAAGCTTTCTTT. Translating gives CASSPLGGGGNTEAFF.